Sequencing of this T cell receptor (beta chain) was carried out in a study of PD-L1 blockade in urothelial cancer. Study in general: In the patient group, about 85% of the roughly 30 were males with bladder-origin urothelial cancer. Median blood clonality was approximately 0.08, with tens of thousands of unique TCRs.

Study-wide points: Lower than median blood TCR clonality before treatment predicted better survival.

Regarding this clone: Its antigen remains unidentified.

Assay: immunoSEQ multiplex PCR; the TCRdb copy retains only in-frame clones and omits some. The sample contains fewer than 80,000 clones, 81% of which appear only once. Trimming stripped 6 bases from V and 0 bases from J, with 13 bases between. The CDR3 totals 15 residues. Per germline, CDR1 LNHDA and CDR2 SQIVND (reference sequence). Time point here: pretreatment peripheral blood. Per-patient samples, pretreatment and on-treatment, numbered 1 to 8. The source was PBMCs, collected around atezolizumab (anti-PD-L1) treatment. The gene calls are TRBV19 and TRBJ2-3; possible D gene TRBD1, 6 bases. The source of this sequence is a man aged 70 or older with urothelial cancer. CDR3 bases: TGTGCCAGTAGCACCGGGACACCGAGCACAGATACGCAGTATTTT. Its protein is CASSTGTPSTDTQYF. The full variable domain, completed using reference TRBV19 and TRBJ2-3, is DGGITQSPKYLFRKEGQNVTLSCEQNLNHDAMYWYRQDPGQGLRLIYYSQIVNDFQKGDIAEGYSVSREKKESFPLTVTSAQKNPTAFYLCASSTGTPSTDTQYFGPGTRLTVL.